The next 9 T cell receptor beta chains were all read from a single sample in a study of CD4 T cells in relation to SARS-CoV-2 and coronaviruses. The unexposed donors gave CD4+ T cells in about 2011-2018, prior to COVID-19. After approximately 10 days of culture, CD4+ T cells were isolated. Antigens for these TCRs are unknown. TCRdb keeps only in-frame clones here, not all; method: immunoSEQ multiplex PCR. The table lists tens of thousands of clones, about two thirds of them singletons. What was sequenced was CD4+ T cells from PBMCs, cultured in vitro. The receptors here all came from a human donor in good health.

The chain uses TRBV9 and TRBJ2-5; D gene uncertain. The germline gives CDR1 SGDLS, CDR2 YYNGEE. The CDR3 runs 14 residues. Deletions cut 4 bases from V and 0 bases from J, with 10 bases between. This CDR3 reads CASSPRPDQETQYF. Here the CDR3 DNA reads TGTGCCAGCAGCCCCCGACCCGACCAAGAGACCCAGTACTTC.

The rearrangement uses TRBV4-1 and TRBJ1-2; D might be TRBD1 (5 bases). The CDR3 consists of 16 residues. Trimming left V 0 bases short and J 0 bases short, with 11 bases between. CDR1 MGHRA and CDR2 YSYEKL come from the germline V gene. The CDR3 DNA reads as TGCGCCAGCAGCCAAGAAGAGGGGATACCTAACTATGGCTACACCTTC. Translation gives CASSQEEGIPNYGYTF.

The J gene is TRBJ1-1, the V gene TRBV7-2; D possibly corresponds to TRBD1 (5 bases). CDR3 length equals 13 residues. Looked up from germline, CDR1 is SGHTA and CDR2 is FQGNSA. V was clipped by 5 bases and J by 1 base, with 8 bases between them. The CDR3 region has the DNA TGTGCCAGCAGCAAACAGGAGAACACTGAAGCTTTCTTT. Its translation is CASSKQENTEAFF. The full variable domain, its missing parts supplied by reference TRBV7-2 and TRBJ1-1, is GAGVSQSPSNKVTEKGKDVELRCDPISGHTALYWYRQSLGQGLEFLIYFQGNSAPDKSGLPSDRFSAERTGGSVSTLTIQRTQQEDSAVYLCASSKQENTEAFFGQGTRLTVV.

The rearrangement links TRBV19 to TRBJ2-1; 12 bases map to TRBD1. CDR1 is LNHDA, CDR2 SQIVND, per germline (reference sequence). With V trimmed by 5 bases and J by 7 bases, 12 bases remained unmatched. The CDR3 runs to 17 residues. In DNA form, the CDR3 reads TGTGCCAGTAGTGCAAACCGGGACAGGGGGCTTCGTAATGAGCAGTTCTTC. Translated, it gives CASSANRDRGLRNEQFF.

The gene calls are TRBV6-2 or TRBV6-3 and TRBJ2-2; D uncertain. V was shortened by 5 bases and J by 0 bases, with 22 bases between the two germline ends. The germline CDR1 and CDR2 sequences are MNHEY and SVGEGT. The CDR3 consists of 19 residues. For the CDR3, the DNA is TGTGCCAGCAGTCCCAGCCCCAATGGCGTTTTCGCGAACACCGGGGAGCTGTTTTTT. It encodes CASSPSPNGVFANTGELFF.

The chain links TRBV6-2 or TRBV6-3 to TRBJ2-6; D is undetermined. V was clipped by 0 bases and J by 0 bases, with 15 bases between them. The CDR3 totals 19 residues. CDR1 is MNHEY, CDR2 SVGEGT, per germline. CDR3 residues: CASSYSVGSPFSGANVLTF. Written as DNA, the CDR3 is TGTGCCAGCAGTTACTCGGTTGGTAGCCCTTTCTCTGGGGCCAACGTCCTGACTTTC.

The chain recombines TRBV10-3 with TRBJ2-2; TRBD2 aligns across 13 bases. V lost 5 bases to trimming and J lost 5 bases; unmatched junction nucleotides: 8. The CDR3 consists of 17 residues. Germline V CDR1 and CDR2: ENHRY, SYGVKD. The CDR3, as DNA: TGTGCCATCAGTTGGACTAGCGGGGGCCAGGGGACCGGGGAGCTGTTTTTT. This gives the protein CAISWTSGGQGTGELFF.

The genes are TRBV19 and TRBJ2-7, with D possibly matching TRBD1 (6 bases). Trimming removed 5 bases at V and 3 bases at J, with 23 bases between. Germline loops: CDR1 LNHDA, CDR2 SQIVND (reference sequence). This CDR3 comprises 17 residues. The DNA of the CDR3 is TGTGCCAGTAGTGATTGGCAGGGGCGCGGATCCGACTACGAGCAGTACTTC. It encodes CASSDWQGRGSDYEQYF.

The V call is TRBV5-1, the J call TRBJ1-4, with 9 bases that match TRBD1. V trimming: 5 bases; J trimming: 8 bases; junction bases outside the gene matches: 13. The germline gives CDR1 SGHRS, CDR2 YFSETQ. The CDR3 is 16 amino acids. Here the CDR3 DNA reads TGCGCCAGCAGTCCCTTCACAGGGGGCCAGGGAGAAAAACTGTTTTTT. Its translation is CASSPFTGGQGEKLFF.